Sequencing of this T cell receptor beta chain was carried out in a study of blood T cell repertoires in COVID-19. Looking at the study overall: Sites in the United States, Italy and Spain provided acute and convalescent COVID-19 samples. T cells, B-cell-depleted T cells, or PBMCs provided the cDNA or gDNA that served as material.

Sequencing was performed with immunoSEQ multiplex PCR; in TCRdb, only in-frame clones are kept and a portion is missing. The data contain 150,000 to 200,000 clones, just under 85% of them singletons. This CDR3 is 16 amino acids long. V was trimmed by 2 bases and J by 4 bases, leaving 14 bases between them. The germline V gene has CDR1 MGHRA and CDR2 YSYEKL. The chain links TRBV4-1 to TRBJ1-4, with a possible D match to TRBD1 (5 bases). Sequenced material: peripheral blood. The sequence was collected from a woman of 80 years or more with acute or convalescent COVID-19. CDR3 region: CASSQSGFGDNEKLFF. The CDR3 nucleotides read TGCGCCAGCAGCCAATCAGGGTTTGGGGATAATGAAAAACTGTTTTTT.